A selection of T cell receptor beta chains follows, all from one sample in a study of T cell responses to AZD1222 COVID-19 vaccine. Sequenced by immunoSEQ multiplex PCR; TCRdb stores in-frame clones only, minus some. The sample yields approximately 140,000 clones, roughly 92% seen once. The sample in question was peripheral blood, obtained 28 days after the second AZD1222 dose. These receptors were taken from an adult who received the AZD1222 COVID-19 vaccine. Both conserved end residues are part of each CDR3. Each record gives: J gene, clone size, V gene, D gene, CDR3 protein, CDR3 DNA. D genes are given only for firm matches. Rows give clone size only sometimes, using once, few, many, or a class for an expanded clone.

TRBJ1-5	.	TRBV28	.	CASSFRGIGNQPQHF	TGTGCCAGCAGTTTTAGAGGGATTGGCAATCAGCCCCAGCATTTT
TRBJ1-3	.	TRBV19	.	CASMGGMHGSGNTIYF	TGTGCCAGTATGGGGGGTATGCATGGTTCTGGAAACACCATATATTTT
TRBJ1-5	.	TRBV7-2	.	CASSLDPARKNQPQHF	TGTGCCAGCAGCTTAGACCCCGCCAGGAAAAATCAGCCCCAGCATTTT
TRBJ1-6	.	TRBV4-3	.	CASSQEGPGSSYNSPLHF	TGCGCCAGCAGCCAAGAAGGACCGGGGAGCTCCTATAATTCACCCCTCCACTTT
TRBJ2-1	.	TRBV7-3	TRBD2	CASSFTSGRSHEQFF	TGTGCCAGCAGCTTTACTAGCGGGAGAAGTCATGAGCAGTTCTTC
TRBJ1-2	.	TRBV14	.	CASSQTMNYGYTF	TGTGCCAGCAGCCAGACTATGAACTATGGCTACACCTTC
TRBJ1-1	.	TRBV4-1	TRBD1	CASSQPDRAGTEAFF	TGCGCCAGCAGCCAGCCCGACAGGGCGGGGACTGAAGCTTTCTTT
TRBJ2-1	.	TRBV21-1	.	CASSSARAGEQFF	TGTGCCAGCAGTTCGGCGAGGGCAGGAGAGCAGTTCTTC
TRBJ2-3	.	TRBV3-1/TRBV3-2	.	CASSQSWGDTQYF	TGTGCCAGCAGCCAGTCCTGGGGAGATACGCAGTATTTT
TRBJ2-1	.	TRBV7-3	TRBD2	CASSTISGRASGEQFF	TGTGCCAGCAGCACAATTAGCGGGAGGGCCTCTGGTGAGCAGTTCTTC
TRBJ1-5	once	TRBV24-1	.	CAIPDQPQHF	TGTGCCATCCCCGACCAGCCCCAGCATTTT
TRBJ2-7	.	TRBV7-9	.	CASSPGQGRSYEQYF	TGTGCCAGCAGCCCGGGGCAGGGTAGAAGCTACGAGCAGTACTTC
TRBJ2-2	.	TRBV3-1/TRBV3-2	.	CASTERGAGELFF	TGTGCCAGCACCGAAAGAGGAGCGGGGGAGCTGTTTTTT
TRBJ2-3	.	TRBV18	TRBD2	CASTPVAGGPLSTDTQYF	TGTGCCAGCACTCCCGTAGCGGGAGGGCCCCTGAGCACAGATACGCAGTATTTT
TRBJ2-1	.	TRBV7-3	.	CASSSVGGEQFF	TGTGCCAGCAGCTCAGTCGGTGGAGAGCAGTTCTTC
TRBJ1-1	.	TRBV7-2	.	CASSLLTDNEAFF	TGTGCCAGCAGCTTACTCACGGACAACGAAGCTTTCTTT
TRBJ1-1	.	TRBV5-6	.	CASSLEPNTEAFF	TGTGCCAGCAGCTTGGAGCCGAACACTGAAGCTTTCTTT
TRBJ1-2	.	TRBV20-1	TRBD1	CSVQGAGGYTF	TGCAGTGTCCAGGGGGCGGGCGGCTACACCTTC
TRBJ1-1	.	TRBV25-1	.	CASSPSLRGGTEAFF	TGTGCCAGCAGTCCCTCACTCCGGGGGGGGACGGAAGCTTTCTTT
TRBJ1-3	.	TRBV27	.	CASSLGRSGNTIYF	TGTGCCAGCAGTTTGGGTCGCTCTGGAAACACCATATATTTT
TRBJ2-7	.	TRBV6-2/TRBV6-3	.	CASSYGSLQYF	TGTGCCAGCAGTTACGGTAGTCTTCAGTACTTC
TRBJ2-1	.	TRBV27	.	CASSPTDQVEQFF	TGTGCCAGCAGTCCCACGGATCAAGTAGAGCAGTTCTTC
TRBJ2-1	.	TRBV5-4	.	CASSYNPNEQFF	TGTGCCAGCAGCTATAACCCGAATGAGCAGTTCTTC
TRBJ1-1	.	TRBV14	TRBD1	CASSLDRGLKDTEAFF	TGTGCCAGCAGCCTCGACAGGGGGCTAAAAGACACTGAAGCTTTCTTT
TRBJ2-2	.	TRBV7-2	.	CASQDGPNTGELFF	TGTGCCAGCCAGGACGGACCGAACACCGGGGAGCTGTTTTTT